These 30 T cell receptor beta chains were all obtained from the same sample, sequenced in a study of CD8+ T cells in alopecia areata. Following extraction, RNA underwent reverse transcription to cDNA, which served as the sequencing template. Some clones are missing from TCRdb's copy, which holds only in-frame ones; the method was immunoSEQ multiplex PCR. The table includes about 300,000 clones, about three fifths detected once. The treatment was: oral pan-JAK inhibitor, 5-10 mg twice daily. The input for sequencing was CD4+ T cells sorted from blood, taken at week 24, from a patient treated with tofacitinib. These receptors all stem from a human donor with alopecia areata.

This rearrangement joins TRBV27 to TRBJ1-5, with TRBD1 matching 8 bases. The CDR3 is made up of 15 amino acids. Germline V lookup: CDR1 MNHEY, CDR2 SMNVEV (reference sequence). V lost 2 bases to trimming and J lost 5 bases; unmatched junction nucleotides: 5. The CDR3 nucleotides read TGTGCCAGCAGTTTACAGGGGGCGCCTTATCAGCCCCAGCATTTT. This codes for CASSLQGAPYQPQHF.

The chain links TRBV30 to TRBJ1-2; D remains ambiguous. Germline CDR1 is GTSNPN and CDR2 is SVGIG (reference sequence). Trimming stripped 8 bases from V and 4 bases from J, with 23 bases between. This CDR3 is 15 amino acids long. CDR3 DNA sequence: TGTGCCAGCCAGACCCTAAACAGTCGGGGCTATGGCTACACCTTC. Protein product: CASQTLNSRGYGYTF.

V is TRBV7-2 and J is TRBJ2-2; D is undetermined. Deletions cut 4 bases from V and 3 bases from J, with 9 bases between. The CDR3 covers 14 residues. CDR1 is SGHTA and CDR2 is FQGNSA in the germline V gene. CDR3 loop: CASSSTRDTGELFF. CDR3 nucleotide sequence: TGTGCCAGCAGCTCCACACGTGACACCGGGGAGCTGTTTTTT.

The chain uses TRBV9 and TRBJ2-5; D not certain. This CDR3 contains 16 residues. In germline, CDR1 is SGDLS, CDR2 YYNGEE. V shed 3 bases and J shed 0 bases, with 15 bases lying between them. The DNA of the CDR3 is TGTGCCAGCAGCGGAAACCCTTCCCGGTACCAAGAGACCCAGTACTTC. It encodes CASSGNPSRYQETQYF. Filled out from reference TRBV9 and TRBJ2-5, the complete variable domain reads DSGVTQTPKHLITATGQRVTLRCSPRSGDLSVYWYQQSLDQGLQFLIQYYNGEERAKGNILERFSAQQFPDLHSELNLSSLELGDSALYFCASSGNPSRYQETQYFGPGTRLLVL.

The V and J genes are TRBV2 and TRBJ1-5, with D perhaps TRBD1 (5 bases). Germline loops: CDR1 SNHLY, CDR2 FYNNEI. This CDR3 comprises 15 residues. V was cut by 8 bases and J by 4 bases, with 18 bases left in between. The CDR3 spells CASQGDRGLNQPQHF. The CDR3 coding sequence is TGTGCCAGCCAAGGGGACCGGGGACTAAATCAGCCCCAGCATTTT.

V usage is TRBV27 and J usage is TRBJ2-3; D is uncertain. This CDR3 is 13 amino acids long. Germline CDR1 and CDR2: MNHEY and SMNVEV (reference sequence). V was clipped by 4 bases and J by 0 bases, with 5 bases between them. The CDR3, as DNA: TGTGCCAGCAGTTACTATAGCACAGATACGCAGTATTTT. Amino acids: CASSYYSTDTQYF.

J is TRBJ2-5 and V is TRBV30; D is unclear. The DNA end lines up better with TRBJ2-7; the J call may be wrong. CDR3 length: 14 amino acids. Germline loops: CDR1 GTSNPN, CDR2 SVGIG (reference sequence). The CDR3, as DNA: TGTGCCTGGGAGGATCCGGGTTGGGGCTACGAGCAGTACTTC. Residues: CAWEDPGWGYEQYF.

This CDR3 is CAWGQGLNSPLHF. The CDR3, as DNA: TGTGCCTGGGGGCAGGGCCTGAATTCACCCCTCCACTTT. The V call is TRBV30, the J call TRBJ1-6, with D perhaps matching TRBD1 (5 bases). This CDR3 is built from 13 residues. Germline CDR1 is GTSNPN and CDR2 is SVGIG (reference sequence). Trimming took off 5 bases at V and 7 bases at J, with 12 bases between the two ends.

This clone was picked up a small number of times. The CDR3 coding sequence is TGTGCCATCGCCGGGACAGCCACCACCGGGGAGCTGTTTTTT. It codes for CAIAGTATTGELFF. This chain links TRBV10-3 with TRBJ2-2, with 7 bases fitting TRBD1. Germline CDR1 reads ENHRY; CDR2 reads SYGVKD. This CDR3 has 14 residues. The V segment lost 8 bases and the J segment 4 bases; nucleotides outside the gene matches: 7.

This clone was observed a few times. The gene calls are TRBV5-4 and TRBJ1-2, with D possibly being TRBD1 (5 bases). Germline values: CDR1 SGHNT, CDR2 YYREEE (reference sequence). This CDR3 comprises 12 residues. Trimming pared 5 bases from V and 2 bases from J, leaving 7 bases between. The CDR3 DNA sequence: TGTGCCAGCAGGGGACCCAACTATGGCTACACCTTC. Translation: CASRGPNYGYTF.

This CDR3 reads CASSKQGSTEAFF. The CDR3 DNA is TGTGCCAGCAGTAAGCAGGGTTCGACTGAAGCTTTCTTT. This sequence joins TRBV2 and TRBJ1-1; a possible D gene is TRBD1 (5 bases). Between the trimmed V and J ends, which lost 5 bases and 5 bases, there was a span of 12 bases. The CDR3 has 13 amino acids. Germline V gene data show CDR1 as SNHLY and CDR2 as FYNNEI.

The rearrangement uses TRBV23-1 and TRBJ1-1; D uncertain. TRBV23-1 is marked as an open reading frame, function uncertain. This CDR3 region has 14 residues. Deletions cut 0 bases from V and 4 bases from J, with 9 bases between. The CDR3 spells CASSQSLGSTEAFF. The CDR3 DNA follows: TGCGCCAGCAGTCAATCGTTAGGGAGCACTGAAGCTTTCTTT.

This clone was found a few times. The CDR3 coding sequence is TGTGCCAGTAGTACGACGACAGGGGTGACTGAAGCTTTCTTT. It is translated as CASSTTTGVTEAFF. This sequence joins TRBV19 and TRBJ1-1; 8 bases are a match to TRBD1. Germline trimming cut 4 bases from V and 5 bases from J; bases unmatched to any gene: 6. The CDR3 is 14 residues long. The germline V gene encodes CDR1 LNHDA and CDR2 SQIVND (reference sequence).

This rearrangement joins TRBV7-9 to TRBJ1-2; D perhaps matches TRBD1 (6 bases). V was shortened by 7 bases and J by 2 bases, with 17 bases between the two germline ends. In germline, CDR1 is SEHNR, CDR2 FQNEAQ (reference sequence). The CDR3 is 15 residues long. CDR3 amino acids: CASTVTGPWNYGYTF. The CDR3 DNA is TGTGCCAGCACCGTGACAGGCCCCTGGAACTATGGCTACACCTTC.

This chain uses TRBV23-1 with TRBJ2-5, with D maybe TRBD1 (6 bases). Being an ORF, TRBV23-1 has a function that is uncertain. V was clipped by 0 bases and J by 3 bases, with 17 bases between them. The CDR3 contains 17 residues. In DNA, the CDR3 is TGCGCCAGCAGTCAATCCGGCAGGGGAAGGGAAGAAGAGACCCAGTACTTC. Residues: CASSQSGRGREEETQYF.

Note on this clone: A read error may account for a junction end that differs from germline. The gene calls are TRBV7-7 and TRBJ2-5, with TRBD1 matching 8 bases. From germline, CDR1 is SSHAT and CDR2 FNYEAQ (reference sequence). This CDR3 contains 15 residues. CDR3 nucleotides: TGTGCTAGCAGCACCCGACGGACAGGGCAAGAGACCCAGTACTTC. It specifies CASSTRRTGQETQYF.

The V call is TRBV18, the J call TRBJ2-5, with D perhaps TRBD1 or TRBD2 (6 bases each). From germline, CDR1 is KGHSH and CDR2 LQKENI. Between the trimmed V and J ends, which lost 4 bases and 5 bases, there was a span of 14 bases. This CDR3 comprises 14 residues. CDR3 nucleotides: TGTGCCAGCTCACGACAGGAGGGTGGCGAGACCCAGTACTTC. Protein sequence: CASSRQEGGETQYF.

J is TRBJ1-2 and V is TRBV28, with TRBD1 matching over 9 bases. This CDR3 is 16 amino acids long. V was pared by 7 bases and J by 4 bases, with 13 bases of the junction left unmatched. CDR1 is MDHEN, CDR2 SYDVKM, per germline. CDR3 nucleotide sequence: TGTGCCAGCAACAAAAACCCGGGACAGGGAGCCTATGGCTACACCTTC. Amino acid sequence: CASNKNPGQGAYGYTF.

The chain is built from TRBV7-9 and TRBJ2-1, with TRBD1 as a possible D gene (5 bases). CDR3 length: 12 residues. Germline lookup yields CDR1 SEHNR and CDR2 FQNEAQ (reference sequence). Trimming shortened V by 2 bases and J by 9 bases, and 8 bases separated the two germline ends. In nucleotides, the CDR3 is TGTGCCAGCAGCTTACAGGGTCTTGAGCAGTTCTTC. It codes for CASSLQGLEQFF.

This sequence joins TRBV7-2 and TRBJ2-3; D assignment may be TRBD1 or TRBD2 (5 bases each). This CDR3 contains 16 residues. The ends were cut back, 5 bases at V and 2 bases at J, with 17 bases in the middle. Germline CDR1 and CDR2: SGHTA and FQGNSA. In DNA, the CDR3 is TGTGCCAGCAGCCCCGTGGGGGTTCTTACCACAGATACGCAGTATTTT. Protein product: CASSPVGVLTTDTQYF.

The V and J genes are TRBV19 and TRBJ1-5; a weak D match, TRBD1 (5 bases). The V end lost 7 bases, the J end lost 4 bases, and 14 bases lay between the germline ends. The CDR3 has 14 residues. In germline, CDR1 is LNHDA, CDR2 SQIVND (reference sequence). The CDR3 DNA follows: TGTGCCAGTACCCCGGGGCAGGGAAATCAGCCCCAGCATTTT. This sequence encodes CASTPGQGNQPQHF.

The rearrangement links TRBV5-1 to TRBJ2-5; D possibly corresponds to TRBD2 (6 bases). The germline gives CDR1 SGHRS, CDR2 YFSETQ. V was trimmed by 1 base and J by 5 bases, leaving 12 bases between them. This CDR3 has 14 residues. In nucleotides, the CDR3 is TGCGCCAGCAGCTTGCAGGACGGAGGGGAGACCCAGTACTTC. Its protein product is CASSLQDGGETQYF.

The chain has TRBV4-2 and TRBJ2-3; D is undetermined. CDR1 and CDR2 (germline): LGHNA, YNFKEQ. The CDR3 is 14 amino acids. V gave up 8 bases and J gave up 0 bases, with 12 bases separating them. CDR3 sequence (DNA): TGTGCCAGCCGCTCGCAAAGAAGCACAGATACGCAGTATTTT. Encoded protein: CASRSQRSTDTQYF.

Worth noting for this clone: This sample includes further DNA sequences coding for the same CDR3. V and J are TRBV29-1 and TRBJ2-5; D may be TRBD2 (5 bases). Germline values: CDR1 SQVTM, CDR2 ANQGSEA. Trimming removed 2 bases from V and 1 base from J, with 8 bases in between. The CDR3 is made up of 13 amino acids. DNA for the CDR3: TGCAGCGTTGAAAGAGGGAGCCAAGAGACCCAGTACTTC. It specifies CSVERGSQETQYF.

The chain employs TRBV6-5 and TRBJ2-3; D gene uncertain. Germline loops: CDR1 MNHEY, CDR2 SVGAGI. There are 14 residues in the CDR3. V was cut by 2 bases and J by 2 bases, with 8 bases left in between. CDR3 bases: TGTGCCAGCAGTTACCAACAGATCACAGATACGCAGTATTTT. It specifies CASSYQQITDTQYF.

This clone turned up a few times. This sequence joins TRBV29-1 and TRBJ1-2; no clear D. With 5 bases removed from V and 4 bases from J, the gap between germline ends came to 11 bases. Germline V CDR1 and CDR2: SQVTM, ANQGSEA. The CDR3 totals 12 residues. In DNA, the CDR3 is TGCAGCGTTCATGCGATAGGCTATGGCTACACCTTC. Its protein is CSVHAIGYGYTF.

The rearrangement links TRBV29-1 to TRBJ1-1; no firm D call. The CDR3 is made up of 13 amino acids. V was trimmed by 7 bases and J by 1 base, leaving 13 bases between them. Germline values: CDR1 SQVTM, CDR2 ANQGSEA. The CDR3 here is CSGSRLPNTEAFF. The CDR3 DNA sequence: TGCAGCGGTAGTAGACTGCCGAACACTGAAGCTTTCTTT. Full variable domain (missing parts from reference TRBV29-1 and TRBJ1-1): SAVISQKPSRDICQRGTSLTIQCQVDSQVTMMFWYRQQPGQSLTLIATANQGSEATYESGFVIDKFPISRPNLTFSTLTVSNMSPEDSSIYLCSGSRLPNTEAFFGQGTRLTVV.

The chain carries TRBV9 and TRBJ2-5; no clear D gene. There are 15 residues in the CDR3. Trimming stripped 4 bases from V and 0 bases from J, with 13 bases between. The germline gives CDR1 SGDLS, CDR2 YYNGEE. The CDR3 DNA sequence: TGTGCCAGCAGCCCTTCCGTCTGGTACCAAGAGACCCAGTACTTC. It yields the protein CASSPSVWYQETQYF.

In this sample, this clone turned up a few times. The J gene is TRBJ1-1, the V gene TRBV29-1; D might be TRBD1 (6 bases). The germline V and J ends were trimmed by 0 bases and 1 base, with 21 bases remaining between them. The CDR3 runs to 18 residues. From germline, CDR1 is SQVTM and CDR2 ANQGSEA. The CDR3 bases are TGCAGCGTTGAAGATGCCTCCCCCTACAGGGTATCGAACACTGAAGCTTTCTTT. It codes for CSVEDASPYRVSNTEAFF.

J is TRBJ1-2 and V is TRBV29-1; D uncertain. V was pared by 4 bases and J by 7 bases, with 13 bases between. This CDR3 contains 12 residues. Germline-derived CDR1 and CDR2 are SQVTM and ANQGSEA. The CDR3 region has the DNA TGCAGCGTTGCCAGGTCCGAGGCTGGCTACACCTTC. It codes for CSVARSEAGYTF.